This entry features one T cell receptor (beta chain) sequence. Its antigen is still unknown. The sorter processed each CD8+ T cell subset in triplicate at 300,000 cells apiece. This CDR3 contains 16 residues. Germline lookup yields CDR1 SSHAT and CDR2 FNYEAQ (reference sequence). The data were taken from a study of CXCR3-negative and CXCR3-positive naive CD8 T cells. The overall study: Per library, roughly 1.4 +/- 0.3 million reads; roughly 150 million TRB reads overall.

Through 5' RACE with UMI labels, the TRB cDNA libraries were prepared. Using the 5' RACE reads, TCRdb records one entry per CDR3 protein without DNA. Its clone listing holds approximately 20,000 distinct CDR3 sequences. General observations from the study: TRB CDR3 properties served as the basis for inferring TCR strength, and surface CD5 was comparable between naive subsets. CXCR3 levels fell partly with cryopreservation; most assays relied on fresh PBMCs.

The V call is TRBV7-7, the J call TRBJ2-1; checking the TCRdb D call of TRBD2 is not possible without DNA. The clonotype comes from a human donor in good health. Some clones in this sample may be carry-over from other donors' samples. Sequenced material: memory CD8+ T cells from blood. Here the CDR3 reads CASTSWTSGRMSEQFF. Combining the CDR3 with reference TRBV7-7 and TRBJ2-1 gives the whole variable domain GAGVSQSPRYKVTKRGQDVTLRCDPISSHATLYWYQQALGQGPEFLTYFNYEAQPDKSGLPSDRFSAERPEGSISTLTIQRTEQRDSAMYRCASTSWTSGRMSEQFFGPGTRLTVL.